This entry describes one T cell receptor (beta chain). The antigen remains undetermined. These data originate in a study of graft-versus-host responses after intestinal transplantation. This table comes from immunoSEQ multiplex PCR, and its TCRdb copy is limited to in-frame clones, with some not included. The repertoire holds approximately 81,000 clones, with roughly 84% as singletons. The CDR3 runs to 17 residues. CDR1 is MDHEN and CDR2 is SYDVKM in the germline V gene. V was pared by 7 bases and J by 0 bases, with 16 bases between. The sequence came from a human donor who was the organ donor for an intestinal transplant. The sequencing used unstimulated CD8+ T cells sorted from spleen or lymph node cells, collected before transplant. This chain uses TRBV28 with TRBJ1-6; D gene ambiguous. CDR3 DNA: TGTGCCAGCACCGCGGGAACGCAGAGCTCCTATAATTCACCCCTCCACTTT. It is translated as CASTAGTQSSYNSPLHF.